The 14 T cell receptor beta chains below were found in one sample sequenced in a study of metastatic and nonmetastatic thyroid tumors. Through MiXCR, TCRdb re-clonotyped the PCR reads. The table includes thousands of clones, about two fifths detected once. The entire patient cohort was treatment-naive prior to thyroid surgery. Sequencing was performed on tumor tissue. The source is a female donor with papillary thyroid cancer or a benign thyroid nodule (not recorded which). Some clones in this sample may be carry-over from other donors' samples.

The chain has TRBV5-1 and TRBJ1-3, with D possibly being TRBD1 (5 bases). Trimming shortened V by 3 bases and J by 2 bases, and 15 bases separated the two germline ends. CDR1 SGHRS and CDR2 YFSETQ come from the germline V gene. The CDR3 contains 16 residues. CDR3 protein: CASSYRPGDAGNTIYF. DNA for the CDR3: TGCGCCAGCAGCTACCGACCGGGGGACGCTGGAAACACCATATATTTT.

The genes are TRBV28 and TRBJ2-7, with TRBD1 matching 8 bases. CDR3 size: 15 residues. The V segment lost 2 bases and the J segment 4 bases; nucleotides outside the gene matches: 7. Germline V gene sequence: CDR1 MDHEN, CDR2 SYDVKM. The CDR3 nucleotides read TGTGCCAGCAGTTTACAGGCGGACAGGGCTTACGAGCAGTACTTC. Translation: CASSLQADRAYEQYF.

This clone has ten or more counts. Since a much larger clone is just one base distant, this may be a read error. For the CDR3, the DNA is TGTGCCAGCATGCGGGCCGGTCGGCAGCTCTTC. This gives the protein CASMRAGRQLF. The chain is built from TRBV27 and TRBJ2-1, with TRBD2 as a possible D gene (5 bases). This CDR3 has 11 residues. Germline V gene lookup returns CDR1 MNHEY and CDR2 SMNVEV (reference sequence).

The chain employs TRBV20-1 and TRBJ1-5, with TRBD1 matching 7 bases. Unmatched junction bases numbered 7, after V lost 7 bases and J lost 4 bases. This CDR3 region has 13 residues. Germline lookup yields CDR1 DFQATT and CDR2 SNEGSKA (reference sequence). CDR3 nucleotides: TGCAGTGTACTTACAGGGGAAAATCAGCCCCAGCATTTT. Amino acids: CSVLTGENQPQHF.

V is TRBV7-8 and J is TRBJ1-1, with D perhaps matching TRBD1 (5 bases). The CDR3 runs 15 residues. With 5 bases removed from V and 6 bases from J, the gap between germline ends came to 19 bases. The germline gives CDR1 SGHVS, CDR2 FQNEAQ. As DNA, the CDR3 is TGTGCCAGCAGCGTAGAATTGGGGGGGGTCCCTGAAGCTTTCTTT. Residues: CASSVELGGVPEAFF.

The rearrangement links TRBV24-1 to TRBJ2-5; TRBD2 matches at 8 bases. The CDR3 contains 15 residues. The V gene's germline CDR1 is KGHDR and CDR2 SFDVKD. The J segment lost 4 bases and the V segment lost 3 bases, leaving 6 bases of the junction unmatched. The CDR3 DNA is TGTGCCACCAGTGATCCCATAGCGGGAACAGAGACCCAGTACTTC. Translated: CATSDPIAGTETQYF.

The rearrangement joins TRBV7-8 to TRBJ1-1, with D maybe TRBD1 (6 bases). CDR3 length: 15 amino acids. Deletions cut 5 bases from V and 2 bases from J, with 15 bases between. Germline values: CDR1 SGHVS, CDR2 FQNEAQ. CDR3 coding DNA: TGTGCCAGCAGCCCCTCCGGGACAACAAACACTGAAGCTTTCTTT. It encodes CASSPSGTTNTEAFF.

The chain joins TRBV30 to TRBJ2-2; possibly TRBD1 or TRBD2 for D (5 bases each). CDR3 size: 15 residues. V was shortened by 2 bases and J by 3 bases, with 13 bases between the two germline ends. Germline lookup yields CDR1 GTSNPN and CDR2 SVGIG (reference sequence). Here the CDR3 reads CAWSLGDRDTGELFF. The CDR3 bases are TGTGCCTGGAGTCTGGGGGACCGGGACACCGGGGAGCTGTTTTTT.

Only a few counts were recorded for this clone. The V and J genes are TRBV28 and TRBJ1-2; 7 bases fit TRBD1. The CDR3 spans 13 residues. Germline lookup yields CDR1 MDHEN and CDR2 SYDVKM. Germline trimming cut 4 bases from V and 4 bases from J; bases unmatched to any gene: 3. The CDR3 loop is CASSSRDSYGYTF. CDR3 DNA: TGTGCCAGCAGTTCTCGGGACAGCTATGGCTACACCTTC.

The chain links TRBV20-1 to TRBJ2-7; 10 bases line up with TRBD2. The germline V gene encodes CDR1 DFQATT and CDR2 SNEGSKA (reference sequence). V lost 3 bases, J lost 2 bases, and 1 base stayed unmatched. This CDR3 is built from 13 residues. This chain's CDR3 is CSARLAGAYEQYF. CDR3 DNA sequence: TGCAGTGCTAGGCTAGCGGGAGCCTACGAGCAGTACTTC.

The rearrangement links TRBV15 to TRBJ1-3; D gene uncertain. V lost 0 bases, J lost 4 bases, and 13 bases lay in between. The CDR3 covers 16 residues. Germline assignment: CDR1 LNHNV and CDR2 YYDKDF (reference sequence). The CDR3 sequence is CATSRDLGGWGNTIYF. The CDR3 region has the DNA TGTGCCACCAGCAGAGATCTCGGTGGGTGGGGAAACACCATATATTTT. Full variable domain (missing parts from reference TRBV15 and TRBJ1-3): DAMVIQNPRYQVTQFGKPVTLSCSQTLNHNVMYWYQQKSSQAPKLLFHYYDKDFNNEADTPDNFQSRRPNTSFCFLDIRSPGLGDTAMYLCATSRDLGGWGNTIYFGEGSWLTVV.

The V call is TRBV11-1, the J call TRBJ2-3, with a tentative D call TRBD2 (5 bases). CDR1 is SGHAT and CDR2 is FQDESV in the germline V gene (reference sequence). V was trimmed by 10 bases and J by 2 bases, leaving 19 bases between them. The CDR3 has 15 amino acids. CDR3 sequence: CATVNAGGDTDTQYF. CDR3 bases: TGTGCCACCGTTAATGCGGGTGGGGACACAGATACGCAGTATTTT. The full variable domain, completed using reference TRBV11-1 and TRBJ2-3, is EAEVAQSPRYKITEKSQAVAFWCDPISGHATLYWYRQILGQGPELLVQFQDESVVDDSQLPKDRFSAERLKGVDSTLKIQPAELGDSAMYLCATVNAGGDTDTQYFGPGTRLTVL.

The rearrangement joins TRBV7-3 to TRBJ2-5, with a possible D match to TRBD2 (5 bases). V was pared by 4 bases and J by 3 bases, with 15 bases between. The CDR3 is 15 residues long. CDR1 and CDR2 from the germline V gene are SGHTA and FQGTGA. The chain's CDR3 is CASSSMVLDEETQYF. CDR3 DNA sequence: TGTGCCAGCAGCTCGATGGTACTAGATGAAGAGACCCAGTACTTC.

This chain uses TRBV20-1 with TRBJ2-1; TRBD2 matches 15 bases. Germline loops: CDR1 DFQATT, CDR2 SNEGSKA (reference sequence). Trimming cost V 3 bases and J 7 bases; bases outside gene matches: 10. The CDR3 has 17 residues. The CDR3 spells CSARGLAGGLNGNEQFF. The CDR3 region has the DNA TGCAGTGCTAGGGGACTAGCGGGAGGCCTGAATGGGAATGAGCAGTTCTTC.